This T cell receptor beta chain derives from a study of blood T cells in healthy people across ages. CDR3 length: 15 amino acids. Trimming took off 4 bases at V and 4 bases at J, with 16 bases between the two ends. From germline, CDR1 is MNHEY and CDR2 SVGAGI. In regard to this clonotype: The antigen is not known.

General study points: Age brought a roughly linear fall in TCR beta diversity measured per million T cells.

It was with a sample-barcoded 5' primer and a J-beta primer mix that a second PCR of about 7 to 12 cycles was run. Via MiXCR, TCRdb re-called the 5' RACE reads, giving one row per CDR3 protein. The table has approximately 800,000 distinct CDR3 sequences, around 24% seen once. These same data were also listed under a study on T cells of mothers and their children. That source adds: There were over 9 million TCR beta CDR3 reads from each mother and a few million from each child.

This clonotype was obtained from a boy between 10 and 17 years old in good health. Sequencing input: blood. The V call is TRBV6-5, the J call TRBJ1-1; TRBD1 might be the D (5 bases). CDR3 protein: CASSSELGEGTEAFF. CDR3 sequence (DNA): TGTGCCAGCAGTTCCGAATTGGGGGAGGGCACTGAAGCTTTCTTT.